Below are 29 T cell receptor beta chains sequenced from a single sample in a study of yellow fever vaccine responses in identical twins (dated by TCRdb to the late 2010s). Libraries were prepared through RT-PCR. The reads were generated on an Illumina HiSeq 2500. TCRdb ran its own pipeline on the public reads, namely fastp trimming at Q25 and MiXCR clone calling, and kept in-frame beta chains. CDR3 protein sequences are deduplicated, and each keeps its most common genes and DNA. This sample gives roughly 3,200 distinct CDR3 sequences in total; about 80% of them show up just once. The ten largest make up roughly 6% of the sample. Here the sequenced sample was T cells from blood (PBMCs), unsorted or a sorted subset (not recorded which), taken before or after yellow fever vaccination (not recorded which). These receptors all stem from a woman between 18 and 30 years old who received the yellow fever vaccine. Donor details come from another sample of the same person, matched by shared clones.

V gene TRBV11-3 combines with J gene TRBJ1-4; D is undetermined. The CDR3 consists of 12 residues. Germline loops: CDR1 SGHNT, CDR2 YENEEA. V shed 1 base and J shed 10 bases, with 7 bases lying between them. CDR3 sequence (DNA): TGTGCCAGCAGCTTAGGAATCGGAAAACTGTTTTTT. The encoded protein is CASSLGIGKLFF.

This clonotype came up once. CDR3 amino acids: CSARETAPNPYEQYF. The CDR3 DNA is TGCAGTGCTAGAGAAACAGCTCCAAACCCCTACGAGCAGTACTTC. The chain has TRBV20-1 and TRBJ2-7; D unresolved. Trimming left V 0 bases short and J 2 bases short, with 14 bases between. CDR1 and CDR2 (germline): DFQATT, SNEGSKA (reference sequence). The CDR3 runs 15 residues.

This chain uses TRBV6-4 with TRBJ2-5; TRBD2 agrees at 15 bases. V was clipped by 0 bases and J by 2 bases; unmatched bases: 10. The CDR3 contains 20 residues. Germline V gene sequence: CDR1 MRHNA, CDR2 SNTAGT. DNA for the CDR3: TGTGCCAGCAGTGACTCGGTGGGGACTAGCGGGAGGAGAGTTCAAGAGACCCAGTACTTC. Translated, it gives CASSDSVGTSGRRVQETQYF.

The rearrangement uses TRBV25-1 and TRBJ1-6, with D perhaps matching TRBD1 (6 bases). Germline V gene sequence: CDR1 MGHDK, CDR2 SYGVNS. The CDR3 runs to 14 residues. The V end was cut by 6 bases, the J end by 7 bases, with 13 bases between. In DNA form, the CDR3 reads TGTGCCAGCAGCCTCCCGGACAGCAATTCACCCCTCCACTTT. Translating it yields CASSLPDSNSPLHF. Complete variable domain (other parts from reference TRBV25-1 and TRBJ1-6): EADIYQTPRYLVIGTGKKITLECSQTMGHDKMYWYQQDPGMELHLIHYSYGVNSTEKGDLSSESTVSRIRTEHFPLTLESARPSHTSQYLCASSLPDSNSPLHFGNGTRLTVT.

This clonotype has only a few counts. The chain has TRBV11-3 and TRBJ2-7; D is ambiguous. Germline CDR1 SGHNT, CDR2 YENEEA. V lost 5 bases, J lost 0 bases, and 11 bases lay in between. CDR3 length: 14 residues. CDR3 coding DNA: TGTGCCAGCAGCCATTTCAAGAACTCCTACGAGCAGTACTTC. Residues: CASSHFKNSYEQYF.

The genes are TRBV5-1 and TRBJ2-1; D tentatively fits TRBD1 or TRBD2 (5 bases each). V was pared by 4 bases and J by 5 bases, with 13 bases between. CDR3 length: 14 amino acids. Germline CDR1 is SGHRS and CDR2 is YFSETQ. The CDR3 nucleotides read TGCGCCAGCAGCGGTCGGGACCCACACAATGAGCAGTTCTTC. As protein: CASSGRDPHNEQFF.

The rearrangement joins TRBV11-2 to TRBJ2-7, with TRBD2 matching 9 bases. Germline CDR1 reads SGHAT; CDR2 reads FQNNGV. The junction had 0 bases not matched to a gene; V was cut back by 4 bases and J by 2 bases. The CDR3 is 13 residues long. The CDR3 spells CASSWTSAYEQYF. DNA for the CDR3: TGTGCCAGCAGCTGGACTAGCGCCTACGAGCAGTACTTC.

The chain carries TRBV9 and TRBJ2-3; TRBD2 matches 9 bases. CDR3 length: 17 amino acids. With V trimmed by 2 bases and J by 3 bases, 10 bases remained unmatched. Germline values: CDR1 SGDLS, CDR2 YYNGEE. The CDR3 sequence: CASSVTLAGGPTDTQYF. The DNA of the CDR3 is TGTGCCAGCAGCGTGACCCTGGCGGGGGGGCCAACAGATACGCAGTATTTT.

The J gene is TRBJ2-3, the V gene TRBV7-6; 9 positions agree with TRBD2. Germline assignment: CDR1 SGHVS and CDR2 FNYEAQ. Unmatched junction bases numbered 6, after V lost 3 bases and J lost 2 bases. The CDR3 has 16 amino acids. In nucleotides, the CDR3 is TGTGCCAGCAGCTTGGCGCTAGCGGGGCTCACAGATACGCAGTATTTT. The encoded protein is CASSLALAGLTDTQYF.

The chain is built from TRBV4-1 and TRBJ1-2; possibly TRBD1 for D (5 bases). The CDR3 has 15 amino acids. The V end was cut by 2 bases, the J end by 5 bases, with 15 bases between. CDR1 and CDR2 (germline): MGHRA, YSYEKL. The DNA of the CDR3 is TGCGCCAGCAGCCAAAGCCACCCAGGGAGTTATGGCTACACCTTC. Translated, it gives CASSQSHPGSYGYTF.

The DNA of the CDR3 is TGCAGCGTTGTGGGACCACTCGGGGAGACCCAGTACTTC. Translation gives CSVVGPLGETQYF. This rearrangement joins TRBV29-1 to TRBJ2-5; D tentatively fits TRBD1 or TRBD2 (5 bases each). The ends were cut back, 4 bases at V and 5 bases at J, with 14 bases in the middle. CDR1 is SQVTM, CDR2 ANQGSEA, per germline. This CDR3 has 13 residues.

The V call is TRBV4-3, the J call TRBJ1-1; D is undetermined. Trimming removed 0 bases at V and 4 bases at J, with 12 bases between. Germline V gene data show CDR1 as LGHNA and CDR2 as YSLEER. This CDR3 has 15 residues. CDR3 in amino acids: CASSQDGGQTTEAFF. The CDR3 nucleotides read TGCGCCAGCAGCCAAGATGGAGGCCAAACCACTGAAGCTTTCTTT.

The CDR3 region is CASSLVSGSNEQFF. CDR3 sequence (DNA): TGCGCCAGCAGCTTGGTGTCAGGGTCCAATGAGCAGTTCTTC. V usage is TRBV5-1 and J usage is TRBJ2-1, with D possibly TRBD1 on 5 matching bases. Germline CDR1 reads SGHRS; CDR2 reads YFSETQ. CDR3 length: 14 amino acids. Deletions cut 0 bases from V and 6 bases from J, with 10 bases between.

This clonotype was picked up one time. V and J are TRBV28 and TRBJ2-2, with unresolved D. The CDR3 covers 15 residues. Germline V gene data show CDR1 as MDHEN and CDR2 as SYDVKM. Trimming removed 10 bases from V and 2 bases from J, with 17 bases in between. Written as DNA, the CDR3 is TGTGCCACCCAAACTATCACATACAACACCGGGGAGCTGTTTTTT. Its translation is CATQTITYNTGELFF.

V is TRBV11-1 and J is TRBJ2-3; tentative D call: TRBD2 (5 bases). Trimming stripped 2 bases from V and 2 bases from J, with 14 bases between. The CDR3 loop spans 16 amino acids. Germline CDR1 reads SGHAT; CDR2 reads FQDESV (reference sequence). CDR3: CASSLLTSGATDTQYF. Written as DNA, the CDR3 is TGTGCCAGCAGCTTATTGACGAGCGGCGCCACAGATACGCAGTATTTT. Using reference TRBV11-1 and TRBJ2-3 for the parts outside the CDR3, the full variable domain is EAEVAQSPRYKITEKSQAVAFWCDPISGHATLYWYRQILGQGPELLVQFQDESVVDDSQLPKDRFSAERLKGVDSTLKIQPAELGDSAMYLCASSLLTSGATDTQYFGPGTRLTVL.

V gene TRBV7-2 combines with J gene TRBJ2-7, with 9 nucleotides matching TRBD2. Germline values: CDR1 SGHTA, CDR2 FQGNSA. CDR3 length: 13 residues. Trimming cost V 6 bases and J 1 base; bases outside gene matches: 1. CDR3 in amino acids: CASRLAGSYEQYF. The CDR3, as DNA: TGTGCCAGCAGGCTAGCGGGATCCTACGAGCAGTACTTC.

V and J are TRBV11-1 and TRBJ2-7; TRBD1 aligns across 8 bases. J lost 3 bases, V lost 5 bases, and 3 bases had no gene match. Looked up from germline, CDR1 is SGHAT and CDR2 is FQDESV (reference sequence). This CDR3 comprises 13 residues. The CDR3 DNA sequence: TGTGCCAGCAGCGGACAGGGTTACTACGAGCAGTACTTC. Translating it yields CASSGQGYYEQYF. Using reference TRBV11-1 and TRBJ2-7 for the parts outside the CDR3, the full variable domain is EAEVAQSPRYKITEKSQAVAFWCDPISGHATLYWYRQILGQGPELLVQFQDESVVDDSQLPKDRFSAERLKGVDSTLKIQPAELGDSAMYLCASSGQGYYEQYFGPGTRLTVT.

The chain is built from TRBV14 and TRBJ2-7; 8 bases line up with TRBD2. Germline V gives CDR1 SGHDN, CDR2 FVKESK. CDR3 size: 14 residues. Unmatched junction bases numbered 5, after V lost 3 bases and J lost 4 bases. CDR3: CASSQYAGGYEQYF. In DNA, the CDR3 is TGTGCCAGCAGCCAGTACGCGGGAGGTTACGAGCAGTACTTC.

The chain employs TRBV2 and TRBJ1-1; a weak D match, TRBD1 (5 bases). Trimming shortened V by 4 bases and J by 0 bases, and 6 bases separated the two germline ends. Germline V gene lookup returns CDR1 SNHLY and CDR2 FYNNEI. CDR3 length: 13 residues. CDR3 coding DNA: TGTGCCAGCAGTGCGGGGGTGAACACTGAAGCTTTCTTT. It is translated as CASSAGVNTEAFF.

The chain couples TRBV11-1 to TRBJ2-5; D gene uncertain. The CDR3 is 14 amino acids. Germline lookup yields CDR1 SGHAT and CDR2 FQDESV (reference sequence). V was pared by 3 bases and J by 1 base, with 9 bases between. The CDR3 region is CASSLNGPQETQYF. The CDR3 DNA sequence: TGTGCCAGCAGCTTGAACGGCCCCCAAGAGACCCAGTACTTC.

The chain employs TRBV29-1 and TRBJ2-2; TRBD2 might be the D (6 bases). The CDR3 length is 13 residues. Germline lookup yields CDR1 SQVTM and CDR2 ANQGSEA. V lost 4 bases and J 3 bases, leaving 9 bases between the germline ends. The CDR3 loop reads CSVGWRDTGELFF. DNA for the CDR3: TGCAGCGTTGGATGGAGGGACACCGGGGAGCTGTTTTTT.

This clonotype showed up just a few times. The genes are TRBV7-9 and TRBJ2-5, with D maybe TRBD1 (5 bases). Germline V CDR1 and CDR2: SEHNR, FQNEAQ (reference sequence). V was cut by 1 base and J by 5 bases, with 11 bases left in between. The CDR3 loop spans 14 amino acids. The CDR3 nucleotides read TGTGCCAGCAGCTTAGTTGCAGGGTCGGAGACCCAGTACTTC. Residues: CASSLVAGSETQYF.

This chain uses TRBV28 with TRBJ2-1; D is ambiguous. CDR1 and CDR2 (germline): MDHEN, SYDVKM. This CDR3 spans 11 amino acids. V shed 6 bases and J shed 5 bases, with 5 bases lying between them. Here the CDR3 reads CASRLDNEQFF. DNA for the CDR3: TGTGCCAGCAGGTTAGACAATGAGCAGTTCTTC.

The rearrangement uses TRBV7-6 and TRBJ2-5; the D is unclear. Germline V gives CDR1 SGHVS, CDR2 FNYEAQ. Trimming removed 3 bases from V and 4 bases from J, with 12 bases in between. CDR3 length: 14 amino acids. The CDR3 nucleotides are TGTGCCAGCAGCTTGCTAGGACCAGGAGAGACCCAGTACTTC. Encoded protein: CASSLLGPGETQYF.

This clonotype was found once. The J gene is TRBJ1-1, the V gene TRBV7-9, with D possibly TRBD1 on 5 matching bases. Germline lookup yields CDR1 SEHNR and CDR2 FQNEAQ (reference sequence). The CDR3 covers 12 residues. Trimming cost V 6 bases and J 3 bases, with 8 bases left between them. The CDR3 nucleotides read TGTGCCAGCAGTGGGACTTACACTGAAGCTTTCTTT. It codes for CASSGTYTEAFF. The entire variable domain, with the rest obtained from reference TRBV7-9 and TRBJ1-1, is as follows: DTGVSQNPRHKITKRGQNVTFRCDPISEHNRLYWYRQTLGQGPEFLTYFQNEAQLEKSRLLSDRFSAERPKGSFSTLEIQRTEQGDSAMYLCASSGTYTEAFFGQGTRLTVV.

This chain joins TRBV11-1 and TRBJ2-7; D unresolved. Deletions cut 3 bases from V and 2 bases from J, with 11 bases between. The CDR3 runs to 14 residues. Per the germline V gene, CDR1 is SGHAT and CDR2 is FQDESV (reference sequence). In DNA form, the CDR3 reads TGTGCCAGCAGCTTTAACGAGAAAGCCTACGAGCAGTACTTC. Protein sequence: CASSFNEKAYEQYF.

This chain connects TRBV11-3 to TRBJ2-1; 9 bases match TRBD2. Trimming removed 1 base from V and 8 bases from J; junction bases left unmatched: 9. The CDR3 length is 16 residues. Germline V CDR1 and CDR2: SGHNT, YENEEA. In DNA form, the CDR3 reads TGTGCCAGCAGCTTAGTTGCGGGAGGGCCTAGGGATGAGCAGTTCTTC. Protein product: CASSLVAGGPRDEQFF. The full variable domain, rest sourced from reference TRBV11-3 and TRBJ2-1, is EAGVVQSPRYKIIEKKQPVAFWCNPISGHNTLYWYLQNLGQGPELLIRYENEEAVDDSQLPKDRFSAERLKGVDSTLKIQPAELGDSAVYLCASSLVAGGPRDEQFFGPGTRLTVL.

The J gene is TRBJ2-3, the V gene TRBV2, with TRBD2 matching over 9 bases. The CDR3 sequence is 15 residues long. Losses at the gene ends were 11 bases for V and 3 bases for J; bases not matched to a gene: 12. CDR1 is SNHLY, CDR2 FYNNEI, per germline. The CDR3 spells CACSPGLALTDTQYF. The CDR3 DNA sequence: TGTGCCTGCTCCCCGGGACTAGCCTTGACAGATACGCAGTATTTT.

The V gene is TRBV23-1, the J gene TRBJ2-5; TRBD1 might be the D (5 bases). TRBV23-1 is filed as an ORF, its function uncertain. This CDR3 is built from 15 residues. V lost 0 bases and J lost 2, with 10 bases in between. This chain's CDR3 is CASSQSGAAQETQYF. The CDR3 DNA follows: TGCGCCAGCAGTCAATCTGGGGCAGCACAAGAGACCCAGTACTTC.